The sequence of this T cell receptor beta chain was determined in a study of cytomegalovirus exposure and HLA in healthy donors. Regarding the study as a whole: TRBV6-2, TRBV6-3 and other indistinguishable V segments were excluded.

PCR involved 60 Vbeta and 13 Jbeta primers. Sequencing used immunoSEQ multiplex PCR; TCRdb keeps in-frame clones, though not all of them. Here the sample spans around 140,000 clones, roughly 80% being singletons. Trimming stripped 8 bases from V and 5 bases from J, with 16 bases between. The CDR3 runs 14 residues. CDR1 and CDR2 from the germline V gene are SNHLY and FYNNEI. This clone was counted only a few times. Its antigen is still unknown. The sequence was collected from a man aged 35-49 years in good health and CMV-seronegative. This sequence joins TRBV2 and TRBJ2-1; tentatively, D is TRBD2 (6 bases). The specimen sequenced was PBMCs. The CDR3 region has the DNA TGTGCCAGCCGTGCCGAGTGGACTAACAATGAGCAGTTCTTC. Its translation: CASRAEWTNNEQFF.